The clone carrying this TCR beta chain was counted between two and nine times. This entry belongs to a study of patients and donors after allogeneic stem cell transplantation. TCRdb fed the RT-PCR reads into MiXCR, producing one record per CDR3 protein. The sample lists about 960,000 distinct CDR3 sequences, over 15% occurring once. The ends lost 5 bases at V and 7 bases at J; junction bases unmatched: 10. The CDR3 contains 14 residues. The chain combines TRBV12-3 or TRBV12-4 with TRBJ2-7; TRBD1 aligns across 8 bases. The sequenced material came from blood, either unsorted or a sorted T cell fraction (not recorded which). This clonotype was obtained from a human donor who was either an allogeneic HSCT recipient or a stem cell or donor lymphocyte infusion donor (not recorded which). It is not recorded whose cells these are; they may come from a transplant donor. The CDR3 DNA reads as TGTGCCAGCAGTCGGGACAGGTTTCTGAAGGAGCAGTACTTC. This translates into CASSRDRFLKEQYF.